Below are 3 T cell receptor beta chains sequenced from a single sample in a study of control samples from healthy donors and cancer patients. TCRdb's table, derived via immunoSEQ multiplex PCR, lists solely in-frame clones and lacks some. This sample has 150,000 to 180,000 clones, with over 85% found just once. The sample taken for sequencing was blood. All receptors derive from a man aged 35 to 55 in good health.

The V gene is TRBV19, the J gene TRBJ2-7; the match to TRBD1 covers 8 bases. V lost 3 bases, J lost 2 bases, and 6 bases stayed unmatched. The germline V gene encodes CDR1 LNHDA and CDR2 SQIVND (reference sequence). The CDR3 spans 15 residues. The CDR3 loop is CASSIVRGPTYEQYF. Here the CDR3 DNA reads TGTGCCAGTAGTATCGTCAGGGGGCCAACCTACGAGCAGTACTTC.

This clone was counted between two and nine times. The CDR3 sequence: CASSLGGETGELFF. The CDR3 DNA reads TGTGCCAGCAGCCTTGGGGGGGAGACCGGGGAGCTGTTTTTT. This chain joins TRBV6-5 and TRBJ2-2; TRBD2 aligns across 7 bases. The CDR3 sequence is 14 residues long. From germline, CDR1 is MNHEY and CDR2 SVGAGI. V lost 6 bases to trimming and J lost 5 bases; unmatched junction nucleotides: 6.

The chain recombines TRBV6-5 with TRBJ2-3; no clear D gene. V shed 7 bases and J shed 7 bases, with 6 bases lying between them. This CDR3 contains 10 residues. Looked up from germline, CDR1 is MNHEY and CDR2 is SVGAGI. The CDR3 DNA is TGTGCCAGCAAATTGAATACGCAGTATTTT. Translation gives CASKLNTQYF.